This record covers a single T cell receptor beta chain. Its antigen is undetermined. The length of the CDR3 is 16 residues. J lost 5 bases, V lost 4 bases, and 5 bases had no gene match. Germline CDR1 and CDR2: SGHAT and FQNNGV. The data originate from a study of T cells in Graves' hyperthyroidism and ophthalmopathy. Overall study context: Peripheral blood was drawn at first diagnosis, prior to all treatment. Findings and limits, study-wide: The model identified upcoming ophthalmopathy a median around 7.1 months ahead of onset.

These patients, aged 18 to 65, had recently diagnosed hyperthyroidism lasting under 2 months. Investigators excluded patients with uncontrolled infection, other autoimmune disease, pregnancy or lactation. Amplified TCR beta CDR3 regions came from RNA transcripts. TCR CDR3 regions were first amplified by RT-PCR with HTBI primers. TCRdb analysed the multiplex PCR reads with MiXCR anew, one entry per CDR3 protein. The table records about 590,000 distinct CDR3 sequences, 15% to 18% of them present only once. The material sequenced was blood. The clonotype originates from a woman aged 25 to 39 with Graves' hyperthyroidism. The V and J genes are TRBV11-2 and TRBJ2-3; 14 bases agree with TRBD2. CDR3 sequence reads: CASSSGTSGSLDTQYF. CDR3 nucleotide sequence: TGTGCCAGCAGCTCTGGGACTAGCGGGAGTTTAGATACGCAGTATTTT. The whole variable domain, filled in from reference TRBV11-2 and TRBJ2-3, reads EAGVAQSPRYKIIEKRQSVAFWCNPISGHATLYWYQQILGQGPKLLIQFQNNGVVDDSQLPKDRFSAERLKGVDSTLKIQPAKLEDSAVYLCASSSGTSGSLDTQYFGPGTRLTVL.